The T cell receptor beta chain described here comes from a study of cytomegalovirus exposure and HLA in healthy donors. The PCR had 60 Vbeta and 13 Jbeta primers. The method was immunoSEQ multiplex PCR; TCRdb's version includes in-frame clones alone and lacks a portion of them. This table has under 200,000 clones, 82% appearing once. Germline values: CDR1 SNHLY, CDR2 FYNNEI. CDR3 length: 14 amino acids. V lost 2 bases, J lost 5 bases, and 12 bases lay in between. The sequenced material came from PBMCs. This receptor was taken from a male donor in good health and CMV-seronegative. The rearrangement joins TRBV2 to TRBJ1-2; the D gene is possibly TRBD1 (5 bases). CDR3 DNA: TGTGCCAGCAGTGAATGGAATCAGGGATATGGCTACACCTTC. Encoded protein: CASSEWNQGYGYTF. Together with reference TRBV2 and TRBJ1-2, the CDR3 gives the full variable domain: EPEVTQTPSHQVTQMGQEVILRCVPISNHLYFYWYRQILGQKVEFLVSFYNNEISEKSEIFDDQFSVERPDGSNFTLKIRSTKLEDSAMYFCASSEWNQGYGYTFGSGTRLTVV.